This T cell receptor (beta chain) was observed in a study of shared clonotypes between healthy human individuals. Trimming took 2 bases from V and 5 from J, leaving 16 bases between them. CDR3 size: 16 residues. Germline CDR1 is SGHRS and CDR2 is YFSETQ. Measured with immunoSEQ multiplex PCR; TCRdb has only the in-frame clones, and not every one. The sample carries a few million clones, 93% recorded once. Material: naive CD4+ T cells from PBMCs. The subset denotes: CD45RA+ positively selected. The chain employs TRBV5-1 and TRBJ2-2; D ambiguous. The origin of this receptor is a man aged 18 to 29 in good health. Some clones in this sample may be carry-over from other donors' samples. CDR3 sequence (DNA): TGCGCCAGCAGCTTAGGTGGGCCAGACTTAACCGGGGAGCTGTTTTTT. Translated, it gives CASSLGGPDLTGELFF.